These T cell receptor beta chains were read from a single sample in a study of blood T cell repertoires in COVID-19. Repertoires were generated with immunoSEQ multiplex PCR, while TCRdb's copy carries only in-frame clones and drops some. This table has over 90,000 clones, over 75% appearing once. The sequenced sample consisted of peripheral blood. Receptors were obtained from a human donor in a cohort sampled during active or convalescent COVID-19. The CDR3 runs from the conserved cysteine through the conserved F or W. A D gene is named only where the DNA matches it firmly. Expanded clones are given a class, and other clones once, few, many or no size at all.

D gene: NA
clone size: NA
J gene: TRBJ1-2
V gene: TRBV15
CDR3 DNA: TGTGCCACCAGCAGAGATCGACACGGCTACACCTTC
CDR3 protein: CATSRDRHGYTF

D gene: TRBD1
clone size: NA
J gene: TRBJ2-4
V gene: TRBV5-5
CDR3 DNA: TGTGCCAGCAGCTTGTCGAGGGGGCGGCAAAACATTCAGTACTTC
CDR3 protein: CASSLSRGRQNIQYF

D gene: TRBD2
clone size: NA
J gene: TRBJ2-3
V gene: TRBV6-1
CDR3 DNA: TGTGCCAGCAGTGAAGCAACTAGCGGGGGGATGTTTTTCGCAGATACGCAGTATTTT
CDR3 protein: CASSEATSGGMFFADTQYF

D gene: NA
clone size: NA
J gene: TRBJ2-7
V gene: TRBV21-1
CDR3 DNA: TGTGCCAGCAGCAAAGTACGTCCGGGACTAAAGAGCTCCTACGAGCAGTACTTC
CDR3 protein: CASSKVRPGLKSSYEQYF

D gene: NA
clone size: NA
J gene: TRBJ2-3
V gene: TRBV11-3
CDR3 DNA: TGTGCCAGCAGCTTCGACAGGCGCACAGATACGCAGTATTTT
CDR3 protein: CASSFDRRTDTQYF

D gene: NA
clone size: NA
J gene: TRBJ2-2
V gene: TRBV18
CDR3 DNA: TGTGCCAGCTCACCGGCAGGGGTGAACACCGGGGAGCTGTTTTTT
CDR3 protein: CASSPAGVNTGELFF

D gene: TRBD2
clone size: NA
J gene: TRBJ2-5
V gene: TRBV18
CDR3 DNA: TGTGCCAGCTCACCACCGACCGGGACTAGCGGTGCGGAGACCCAGTACTTC
CDR3 protein: CASSPPTGTSGAETQYF

D gene: NA
clone size: once
J gene: TRBJ1-2
V gene: TRBV6-5
CDR3 DNA: TGTGCCAGCAGGTCGGGGGGGGCTCATGGCTACACCTTC
CDR3 protein: CASRSGGAHGYTF

D gene: NA
clone size: once
J gene: TRBJ1-4
V gene: TRBV19
CDR3 DNA: TGTGCCAGTAGTGCCCAAAAGAGGGTTGCAACTAATGAAAAACTGTTTTTT
CDR3 protein: CASSAQKRVATNEKLFF

D gene: NA
clone size: NA
J gene: TRBJ2-7
V gene: TRBV3-1/TRBV3-2
CDR3 DNA: TGTGCCAGCAGCCAGTTGGAGGGCGACGAGCAGTACTTC
CDR3 protein: CASSQLEGDEQYF

D gene: TRBD2
clone size: NA
J gene: TRBJ2-3
V gene: TRBV5-5
CDR3 DNA: TGTGCCAGCAGCCTAAGGACTAGCAAGGGGGCAGATACGCAGTATTTT
CDR3 protein: CASSLRTSKGADTQYF

D gene: TRBD2
clone size: NA
J gene: TRBJ2-5
V gene: TRBV9
CDR3 DNA: TGTGCCAGCAGCTCGACTAGCGGGGGGTTCCAAGAGACCCAGTACTTC
CDR3 protein: CASSSTSGGFQETQYF

D gene: NA
clone size: NA
J gene: TRBJ1-1
V gene: TRBV4-3
CDR3 DNA: TGCGCCAGCAGCCGCAGAACAAACAGCTACACTGAAGCTTTCTTT
CDR3 protein: CASSRRTNSYTEAFF

D gene: NA
clone size: NA
J gene: TRBJ1-4
V gene: TRBV4-3
CDR3 DNA: TGCGCCAGCAGCCAACGCTTCCGACAGGCAACTAATGAAAAACTGTTTTTT
CDR3 protein: CASSQRFRQATNEKLFF

D gene: NA
clone size: NA
J gene: TRBJ1-2
V gene: TRBV20-1
CDR3 DNA: TGCAGTGCTAGACCGTACTATGGCTACACCTTC
CDR3 protein: CSARPYYGYTF